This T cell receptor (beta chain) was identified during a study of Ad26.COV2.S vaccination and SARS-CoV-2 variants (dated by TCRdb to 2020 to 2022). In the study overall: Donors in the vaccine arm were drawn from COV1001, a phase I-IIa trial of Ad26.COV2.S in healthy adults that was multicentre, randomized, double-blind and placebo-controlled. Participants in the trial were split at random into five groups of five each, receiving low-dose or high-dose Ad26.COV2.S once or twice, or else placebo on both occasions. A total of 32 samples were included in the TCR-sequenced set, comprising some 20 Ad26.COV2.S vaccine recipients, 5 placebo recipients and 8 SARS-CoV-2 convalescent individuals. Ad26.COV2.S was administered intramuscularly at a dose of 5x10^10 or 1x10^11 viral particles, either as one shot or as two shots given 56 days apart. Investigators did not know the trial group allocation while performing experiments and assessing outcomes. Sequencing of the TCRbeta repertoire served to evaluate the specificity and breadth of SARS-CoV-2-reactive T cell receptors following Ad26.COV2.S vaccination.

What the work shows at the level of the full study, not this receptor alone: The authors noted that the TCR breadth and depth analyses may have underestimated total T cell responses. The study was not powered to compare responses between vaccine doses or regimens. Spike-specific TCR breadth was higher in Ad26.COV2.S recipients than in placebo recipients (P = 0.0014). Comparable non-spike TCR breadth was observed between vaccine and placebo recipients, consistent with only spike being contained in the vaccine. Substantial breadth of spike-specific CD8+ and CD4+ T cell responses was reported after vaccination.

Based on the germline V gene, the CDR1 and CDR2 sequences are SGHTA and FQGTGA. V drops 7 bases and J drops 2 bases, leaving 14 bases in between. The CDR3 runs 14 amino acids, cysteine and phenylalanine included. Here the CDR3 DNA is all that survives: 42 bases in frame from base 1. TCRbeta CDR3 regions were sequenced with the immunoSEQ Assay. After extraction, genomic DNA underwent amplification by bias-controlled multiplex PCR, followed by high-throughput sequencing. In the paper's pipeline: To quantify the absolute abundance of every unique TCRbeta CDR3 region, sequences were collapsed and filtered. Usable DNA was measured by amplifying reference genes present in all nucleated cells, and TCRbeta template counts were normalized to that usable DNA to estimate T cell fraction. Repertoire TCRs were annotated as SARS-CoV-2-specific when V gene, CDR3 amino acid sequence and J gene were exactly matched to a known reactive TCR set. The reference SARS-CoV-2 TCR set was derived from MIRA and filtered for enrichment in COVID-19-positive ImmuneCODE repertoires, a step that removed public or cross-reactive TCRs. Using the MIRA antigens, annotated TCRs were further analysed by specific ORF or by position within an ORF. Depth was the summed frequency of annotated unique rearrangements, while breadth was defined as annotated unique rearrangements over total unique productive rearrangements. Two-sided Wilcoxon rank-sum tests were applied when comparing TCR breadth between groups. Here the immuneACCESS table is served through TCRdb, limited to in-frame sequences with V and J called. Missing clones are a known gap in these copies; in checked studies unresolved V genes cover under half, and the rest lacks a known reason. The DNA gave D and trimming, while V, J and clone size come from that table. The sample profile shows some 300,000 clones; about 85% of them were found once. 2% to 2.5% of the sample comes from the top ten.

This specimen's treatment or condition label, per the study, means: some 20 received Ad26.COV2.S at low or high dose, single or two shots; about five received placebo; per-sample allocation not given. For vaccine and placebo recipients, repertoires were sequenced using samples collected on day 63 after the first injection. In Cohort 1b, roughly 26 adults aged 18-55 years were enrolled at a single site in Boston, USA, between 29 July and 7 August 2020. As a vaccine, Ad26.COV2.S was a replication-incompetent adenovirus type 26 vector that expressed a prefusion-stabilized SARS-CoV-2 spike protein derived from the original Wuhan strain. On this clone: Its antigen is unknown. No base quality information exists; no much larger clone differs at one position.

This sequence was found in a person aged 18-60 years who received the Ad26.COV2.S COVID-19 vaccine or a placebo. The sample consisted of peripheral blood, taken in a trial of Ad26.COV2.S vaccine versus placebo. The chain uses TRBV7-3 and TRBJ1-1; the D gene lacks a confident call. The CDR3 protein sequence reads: CASTQNPPNTEAFF. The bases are TGTGCCAGCACCCAAAATCCTCCTAACACTGAAGCTTTCTTT.